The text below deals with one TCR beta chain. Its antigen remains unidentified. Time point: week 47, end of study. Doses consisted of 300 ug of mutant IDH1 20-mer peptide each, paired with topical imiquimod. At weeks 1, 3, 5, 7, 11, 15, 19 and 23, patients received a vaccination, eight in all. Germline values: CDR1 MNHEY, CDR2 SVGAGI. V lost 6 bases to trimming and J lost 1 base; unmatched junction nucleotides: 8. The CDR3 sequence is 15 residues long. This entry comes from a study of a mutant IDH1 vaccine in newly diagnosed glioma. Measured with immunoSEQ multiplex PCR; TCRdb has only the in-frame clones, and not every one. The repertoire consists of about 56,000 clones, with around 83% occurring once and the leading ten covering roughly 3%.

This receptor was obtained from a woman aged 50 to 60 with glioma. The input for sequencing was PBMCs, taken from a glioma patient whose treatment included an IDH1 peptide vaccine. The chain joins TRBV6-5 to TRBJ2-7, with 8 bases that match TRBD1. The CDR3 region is CASRPWTGRSYEQYF. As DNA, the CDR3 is TGTGCCAGCAGACCCTGGACAGGGAGGTCCTACGAGCAGTACTTC.